This is a list of T cell receptor beta chains from one sample in a study of shared clonotypes between healthy human individuals. Measured with immunoSEQ multiplex PCR; TCRdb has only the in-frame clones, and not every one. The repertoire holds about 2,200,000 clones, roughly 91% seen once, with around 1.7% in the top ten. Sequences were obtained from naive CD8+ T cells from PBMCs. These TCRs come from a man between 18 and 29 years old in good health. Some clones in this sample may be carry-over from other donors' samples. Each CDR3 is given with its conserved first and last residue. A D gene is named only where the DNA matches it firmly. Clone size is stated in some rows and not others, as once, few, many or a class when expanded.

v_gene: TRBV28; j_gene: TRBJ2-7; d_gene: NA; abundance: NA; CDR3aa: CASSSADQNEQYF; CDR3nt: TGTGCCAGCAGTTCTGCGGACCAAAACGAGCAGTACTTC
v_gene: TRBV2; j_gene: TRBJ2-1; d_gene: NA; abundance: NA; CDR3aa: CASSEAALVSYNEQFF; CDR3nt: TGTGCCAGCAGTGAAGCGGCCTTAGTCTCCTACAATGAGCAGTTCTTC
v_gene: TRBV7-2; j_gene: TRBJ2-7; d_gene: NA; abundance: NA; CDR3aa: CASRENRAHEQYF; CDR3nt: TGTGCCAGCAGGGAGAACAGGGCCCACGAGCAGTACTTC
v_gene: TRBV7-8; j_gene: TRBJ2-1; d_gene: NA; abundance: NA; CDR3aa: CASSLRLVDDEQFF; CDR3nt: TGTGCCAGCAGCCTAAGGCTCGTAGACGATGAGCAGTTCTTC
v_gene: TRBV5-6; j_gene: TRBJ1-2; d_gene: NA; abundance: NA; CDR3aa: CASSFGYPADGYTF; CDR3nt: TGTGCCAGCAGCTTTGGGTACCCAGCGGATGGCTACACCTTC
v_gene: TRBV2; j_gene: TRBJ2-3; d_gene: TRBD2; abundance: NA; CDR3aa: CASLDTSGTSTDTQYF; CDR3nt: TGTGCCAGCCTTGACACTAGCGGAACTAGCACAGATACGCAGTATTTT
v_gene: TRBV27; j_gene: TRBJ2-1; d_gene: NA; abundance: NA; CDR3aa: CASSLLGEGSYNEQFF; CDR3nt: TGTGCCAGCAGTTTACTGGGGGAAGGCTCCTACAATGAGCAGTTCTTC
v_gene: TRBV18; j_gene: TRBJ2-1; d_gene: TRBD2; abundance: NA; CDR3aa: CASSHDRVSGTSTEQFF; CDR3nt: TGTGCCAGCTCACACGACAGGGTGAGTGGGACTAGCACTGAGCAGTTCTTC
v_gene: TRBV5-6; j_gene: TRBJ1-2; d_gene: NA; abundance: once; CDR3aa: CASSLGPSYGYTF; CDR3nt: TGTGCCAGCAGCTTGGGACCGAGCTATGGCTACACCTTC
v_gene: TRBV7-9; j_gene: TRBJ2-2; d_gene: TRBD2; abundance: NA; CDR3aa: CASSFPRPAGGVNTGELFF; CDR3nt: TGTGCCAGCAGCTTTCCCCGTCCAGCGGGAGGGGTAAACACCGGGGAGCTGTTTTTT
v_gene: TRBV9; j_gene: TRBJ2-3; d_gene: NA; abundance: NA; CDR3aa: CASSVGVTHTDTQYF; CDR3nt: TGTGCCAGCAGCGTAGGGGTGACTCACACAGATACGCAGTATTTT
v_gene: TRBV27; j_gene: TRBJ2-4; d_gene: NA; abundance: NA; CDR3aa: CASSLGKRNDIQYF; CDR3nt: TGTGCCAGCAGTTTAGGGAAGAGAAACGACATTCAGTACTTC
v_gene: TRBV15; j_gene: TRBJ2-3; d_gene: NA; abundance: once; CDR3aa: CATSRSLLVTETQYF; CDR3nt: TGTGCCACCAGCAGATCCTTACTAGTTACGGAGACGCAGTATTTT
v_gene: TRBV5-5; j_gene: TRBJ1-1; d_gene: TRBD1; abundance: NA; CDR3aa: CASSPGQKDSAFF; CDR3nt: TGTGCCAGCAGCCCGGGACAGAAAGACTCGGCTTTCTTT
v_gene: TRBV28; j_gene: TRBJ2-7; d_gene: TRBD2; abundance: NA; CDR3aa: CASSGTSGSSYEQYF; CDR3nt: TGTGCCAGCAGTGGGACTAGCGGGAGCTCCTACGAGCAGTACTTC
v_gene: TRBV7-9; j_gene: TRBJ2-5; d_gene: TRBD2; abundance: NA; CDR3aa: CASSPGLAGVEETQYF; CDR3nt: TGTGCCAGCAGCCCCGGACTAGCGGGAGTAGAAGAGACCCAGTACTTC
v_gene: TRBV9; j_gene: TRBJ2-3; d_gene: TRBD2; abundance: NA; CDR3aa: CASRAGVGDTQYF; CDR3nt: TGTGCCAGCAGGGCGGGAGTCGGAGATACGCAGTATTTT
v_gene: TRBV6-6; j_gene: TRBJ1-3; d_gene: NA; abundance: NA; CDR3aa: CASSTGGGNTIYF; CDR3nt: TGTGCCAGCAGTACCGGGGGTGGAAACACCATATATTTT
v_gene: TRBV12-5; j_gene: TRBJ2-1; d_gene: NA; abundance: NA; CDR3aa: CASGLDLRAGNEQFF; CDR3nt: TGTGCTAGTGGTTTGGACCTTCGAGCGGGCAATGAGCAGTTCTTC
v_gene: TRBV27; j_gene: TRBJ1-4; d_gene: NA; abundance: NA; CDR3aa: CASSLLSGEKLFF; CDR3nt: TGTGCCAGCAGTTTATTATCCGGTGAAAAACTGTTTTTT
v_gene: TRBV7-8; j_gene: TRBJ2-1; d_gene: TRBD2; abundance: once; CDR3aa: CASSLVLAVYNEQFF; CDR3nt: TGTGCCAGCAGCTTAGTACTAGCGGTTTACAATGAGCAGTTCTTC
v_gene: TRBV29-1; j_gene: TRBJ2-1; d_gene: NA; abundance: NA; CDR3aa: CSVEGDYNEQFF; CDR3nt: TGCAGCGTCGAGGGTGACTACAATGAGCAGTTCTTC